This T cell receptor beta chain was obtained from a study of regulatory T cells in long-lasting Graves disease (dated by TCRdb to the early 2020s). Looking at the study overall: Patients with newly diagnosed Graves' disease had been on antithyroid drugs for under 3 months. The study was conducted in China and was registered as a clinical trial. This study used TCR sequencing and RNA sequencing of peripheral blood to compare persistent Graves' disease patients against newly diagnosed Graves' disease patients. A total of about 35 samples underwent TCR sequencing, from around 13 patients with persistent Graves' disease and 20 or so patients with newly diagnosed Graves' disease.

A note on this clonotype: Its cognate antigen has yet to be identified. No per-base quality is available; no much larger clone lies one base away.

For CDR1 and CDR2, the germline V gene lists MNHEY and SVGAGI. Trimming at the junction amounts to 1 base on V and 0 bases on J, and the germline ends lie 10 bases apart. The CDR3 runs 16 residues from the cysteine to the phenylalanine. Of all the DNA, just the CDR3 is kept, 48 bases in frame from base 1. Study-wide conclusions, independent of this receptor: A larger number of public clonotypes was shared among persistent patients (approximately 2,500) than among newly diagnosed patients (roughly 970). Preferential use of TRBV28, TRBJ1-2 and TRBJ2-5 was observed in persistent disease, whereas TRBV20-1 and TRBJ2-1 were favored in newly diagnosed disease. Because the primary lesion, thyroid tissue, could not be accessed, the study looked at peripheral blood alone. Sequencing and analysis were restricted to the TCR beta chain. As a limitation, the authors acknowledged that the small sample size may reduce accuracy. Lower TCR Shannon entropy and fewer highly expanded clones were observed in persistent Graves' disease patients than in newly diagnosed patients, which suggested clonal expansion.

The library relied on multiplex PCR. TCRdb lists the instrument as Illumina HiSeq 4000. iRepertoire HTBI primers and Arm-PCR amplification of CDR3 regions were used to construct TCR beta libraries. Before sequencing, the PCR products underwent gel purification. In the authors' own workflow: Across samples, around 58 TRBV and 13 to 15 TRBJ segments were identified and used for gene usage analysis of CDR3 amino acid clonotypes. Filtered high-quality paired reads were merged into contigs using COPE and FqMerger. Contigs were aligned with BLAST to IMGT TRBV, TRBD and TRBJ reference genes, and CDR3 was defined per IMGT. Highly expanded clones were defined as clonotypes with a frequency above 0.1%. Shannon entropy was used to measure repertoire diversity, and the Gini coefficient was used to measure V-J evenness. Public clonotypes were defined as clonotypes shared by more than one individual. The public reads were reanalyzed by TCRdb: fastp trimming at Q25, MiXCR alignment, in-frame beta chains only. Rows with one shared CDR3 protein collapse into an entry with the most common genes and DNA. The V and J calls, along with clone size, are taken from TCRdb and not from the paper's own processing. A total of approximately 490,000 distinct CDR3 sequences appear in this sample, 15% to 20% of them only once. Approximately 12% of the sample lies in the top ten.

The time point tag for this specimen amounts to: newly diagnosed GD, antithyroid drugs for less than 3 months. For both TCR sequencing and RNA sequencing, RNA was extracted from PBMCs in TRIzol. The diagnosis of Graves' disease was made according to American Thyroid Association guidelines. Recruitment of patients was carried out at an endocrinology department in Xi'an, China. From each patient, around 8.3 milliliters of peripheral blood was collected into an EDTA anticoagulant tube. Ficoll Paque Plus density gradient separation was used to isolate PBMCs, and no additional T cell sorting was done. An Agilent 2100 Bioanalyzer and agarose gel were used to check RNA quality, while a NanoDrop 2000 measured RNA concentration. These same data were also listed under a study on T cells in Graves' hyperthyroidism and ophthalmopathy. Looking at the second paper: Graves' hyperthyroidism was defined as stable when no progression to ophthalmopathy occurred over 18 months of follow-up. The hyperthyroidism patients were between 18 and 65 years old and newly diagnosed, with a disease duration of less than 2 months. Any patient with an uncontrolled infection, another autoimmune disease, pregnancy or lactation was excluded. Diagnoses were established on the basis of clinical symptoms, serum thyroxine and TRAb, thyroid ultrasound, and orbital computed tomography. For the first round of RT-PCR on the TCR CDR3, the HTBI primer set was used together with the Qiagen OneStep RT-PCR kit. Most expanded thyroid clonotypes (frequency above 0.001) were also detected in blood, a finding suggesting that blood repertoires may reflect thyroid immune responses. In cross-validation, a model built on a 13 V-J signature told ophthalmopathy apart from stable hyperthyroidism with approximately 90% sensitivity and 81% to 82% specificity, and in testing the same model reached 80%/75%. In validation, the model predicted progression to ophthalmopathy a median of about 5.9 months before onset, with approximately 71% sensitivity and 72.22% specificity. To identify TCR V-J signatures that set the groups apart, the researchers used a discovery cohort of 100 or so patients, made up of 40 to 45 with Graves' ophthalmopathy and approximately 57 with stable Graves' hyperthyroidism. An independent validation cohort of under 20 hyperthyroidism patients and 17 patients who later progressed to ophthalmopathy tested prospective prediction of ophthalmopathy. For training and testing, the 80 to 100 patients in the discovery cohort were randomly divided in a 7:3 ratio. In addition, the study compared T-cell repertoires in thyroid tissue and in blood from five or six Graves' hyperthyroidism patients. After blood sampling, hyperthyroidism patients were treated with methimazole at a starting dose of 30 mg daily, and ophthalmopathy patients were treated with high-dose intravenous methylprednisolone. Libraries were constructed in a second round of multiplex PCR, after which size selection and purification were performed. The libraries were sequenced on an Illumina HiSeq2000 using paired-end 100 bp reads. SOAPnuke was used to process the raw data, with reads discarded if the reads contained adapters or uncalled bases, had a mean Phred below 15, or lacked an exact constant-primer or identifier match. High-quality paired reads were merged with COPE v1.2.5, and unique nucleotide sequences were defined as clonotypes. Clonotypes were aligned to IMGT TRBV, TRBD and TRBJ reference segments using MiTCR v1.1. The analysis was restricted to V-J combinations with a frequency above 0.0001, which together covered approximately 99% of the repertoires. The TCS score was defined as F50 (clonal expansion) divided by E x V (chaos), with BLOSUM62-based TCRdist calculated between CDR3 peptides within each V-J. Welch's t-statistics and random forest reduced fewer than 550 V-J features to 13, which were used in a naive Bayes classifier (R e1071). Sample size was not statistically predetermined, and blinding of investigators to group allocation was not performed. According to the paper, TCR Vbeta CDR3 sequencing was carried out on some 130 peripheral blood samples, which came from around 43 ophthalmopathy, around 74 hyperthyroidism and around 17 progressor patients.

The sequence joins TRBV6-5 to TRBJ2-4; the D gene cannot be resolved reliably. The sample consisted of peripheral blood mononuclear cells (PBMCs), taken at new diagnosis, from a patient treated with antithyroid drugs. This clonotype was obtained from a man in his forties with Graves disease. Donor details come from another sample of the same person, matched by shared clones. The DNA is TGTGCCAGCAGTTACTTTAGACAAAAAGCCAAAAACATTCAGTACTTC. This encodes CASSYFRQKAKNIQYF.